The 11 T cell receptor beta chains listed next were all sequenced from one sample in a study of shared clonotypes between healthy human individuals. Terminally differentiated effector memory CD45RA+ cells were excluded from the naive CD8 cells, which were CD45RO-negative and positively selected for CCR7. Here immunoSEQ multiplex PCR was the method, and the copy in TCRdb shows in-frame clones only, minus some. This table has roughly 850,000 clones, 90% to 97% appearing once. The sequenced sample was naive CD8+ T cells sorted from blood. Receptors originate from a man in his thirties or forties in good health.

V and J are TRBV7-9 and TRBJ2-2; D ambiguous. The CDR3 is 13 residues long. Trimming took off 3 bases at V and 3 bases at J, with 5 bases between the two ends. Germline CDR1 is SEHNR and CDR2 is FQNEAQ (reference sequence). CDR3: CASSFGDTGELFF. CDR3 sequence (DNA): TGTGCCAGCAGCTTTGGAGACACCGGGGAGCTGTTTTTT.

The V gene is TRBV6-4, the J gene TRBJ1-1, with D maybe TRBD1 (5 bases). Germline lookup yields CDR1 MRHNA and CDR2 SNTAGT. Between the trimmed V and J ends, which lost 2 bases and 8 bases, there was a span of 9 bases. This CDR3 has 12 residues. Here the CDR3 DNA reads TGTGCCAGCAGTGACGGCGGGGGAGAAGCTTTCTTT. Residues: CASSDGGGEAFF.

The chain combines TRBV9 with TRBJ2-3, with 10 nucleotides matching TRBD2. This CDR3 has 19 residues. The germline gives CDR1 SGDLS, CDR2 YYNGEE. The ends lost 2 bases at V and 0 bases at J; junction bases unmatched: 12. The CDR3, as DNA: TGTGCCAGCAGCGTGCCCATAGCGGGGGGTGCTGATAGCACAGATACGCAGTATTTT. It codes for CASSVPIAGGADSTDTQYF. Supplemented by reference TRBV9 and TRBJ2-3, the full variable domain reads DSGVTQTPKHLITATGQRVTLRCSPRSGDLSVYWYQQSLDQGLQFLIQYYNGEERAKGNILERFSAQQFPDLHSELNLSSLELGDSALYFCASSVPIAGGADSTDTQYFGPGTRLTVL.

This chain uses TRBV28 with TRBJ2-7; 9 bases are shared with TRBD2. The CDR3 is 20 amino acids. V dropped 4 bases and J dropped 1; count of bases not matched to a gene: 20. The V gene's germline CDR1 is MDHEN and CDR2 SYDVKM. The CDR3 DNA reads TGTGCCAGCAGTTCACCCCTTTGGGGCCTTAGCGGGAGTGCGTCCTACGAGCAGTACTTC. It translates to CASSSPLWGLSGSASYEQYF. Full variable domain (outside the CDR3, taken from reference TRBV28 and TRBJ2-7): DVKVTQSSRYLVKRTGEKVFLECVQDMDHENMFWYRQDPGLGLRLIYFSYDVKMKEKGDIPEGYSVSREKKERFSLILESASTNQTSMYLCASSSPLWGLSGSASYEQYFGPGTRLTVT.

J is TRBJ2-7 and V is TRBV7-9; weak D call: TRBD2 (6 bases). Trimming removed 5 bases from V and 2 bases from J, with 19 bases in between. Germline CDR1 SEHNR, CDR2 FQNEAQ (reference sequence). The length of the CDR3 is 16 residues. CDR3: CASSPPPVAEAYEQYF. CDR3 sequence (DNA): TGTGCCAGCAGCCCCCCCCCGGTAGCGGAGGCCTACGAGCAGTACTTC.

The gene calls are TRBV13 and TRBJ2-1; D not resolved. Germline V CDR1 and CDR2: PRHDT, FYEKMQ (reference sequence). This CDR3 has 12 amino acids. Between the trimmed V and J ends, which lost 0 bases and 9 bases, there was a span of 6 bases. Here the CDR3 reads CASSLGTAEQFF. CDR3 nucleotide sequence: TGTGCCAGCAGCTTAGGTACGGCTGAGCAGTTCTTC.

This rearrangement joins TRBV6-5 to TRBJ2-1; D gene ambiguous. Trimming removed 5 bases from V and 7 bases from J, with 15 bases in between. Looked up from germline, CDR1 is MNHEY and CDR2 is SVGAGI. The CDR3 loop spans 14 amino acids. DNA of the CDR3: TGTGCCAGCAGTACAACACAACGCGCAAATGAGCAGTTCTTC. Residues: CASSTTQRANEQFF.

V gene TRBV10-3 combines with J gene TRBJ2-1, with 10 positions matching TRBD2. Unmatched junction bases numbered 7, after V lost 5 bases and J lost 0 bases. The V gene's germline CDR1 is ENHRY and CDR2 SYGVKD. The CDR3 extends over 17 amino acids. CDR3 residues: CAISLAGEGGSYNEQFF. DNA for the CDR3: TGTGCCATCAGTCTAGCGGGAGAGGGGGGCTCCTACAATGAGCAGTTCTTC.

The genes are TRBV20-1 and TRBJ2-6, with D unresolved. Trimming stripped 8 bases from V and 4 bases from J, with 6 bases between. Germline-derived CDR1 and CDR2 are DFQATT and SNEGSKA (reference sequence). The CDR3 covers 11 residues. The CDR3 protein is CSPQGANVLTF. In DNA, the CDR3 is TGCAGTCCTCAGGGGGCCAACGTCCTGACTTTC.

The J gene is TRBJ1-1, the V gene TRBV29-1; D might be TRBD1 (5 bases). The V gene lost 3 bases and the J gene lost 5 bases, with 13 bases spanning the gap. The length of the CDR3 is 13 residues. The germline gives CDR1 SQVTM, CDR2 ANQGSEA. CDR3 protein: CSVDGAQETEAFF. The CDR3 coding sequence is TGCAGCGTTGACGGGGCCCAGGAGACTGAAGCTTTCTTT.

This chain links TRBV14 with TRBJ2-7, with 8 bases aligning to TRBD1. CDR1 and CDR2 from the germline V gene are SGHDN and FVKESK. The CDR3 loop spans 14 amino acids. Trimming removed 2 bases from V and 5 bases from J; junction bases left unmatched: 5. The CDR3 region is CASSQRTGSDEQYF. For the CDR3, the DNA is TGTGCCAGCAGCCAACGGACAGGGTCGGACGAGCAGTACTTC.